The 31 T cell receptor beta chains given below trace back to one sample, sequenced in a study of shared clonotypes between healthy human individuals. The protocol was immunoSEQ multiplex PCR, while the TCRdb copy is restricted to in-frame clones and leaves out a portion. The table includes about 1 million clones, around 82% detected once. Sequencing input: memory CD4+ T cells from PBMCs. Subset specified: CD45RA-negative fraction. The receptor source for this set is a man aged 18 to 35 in good health. Some clones in this sample may be carry-over from other donors' samples.

V usage is TRBV28 and J usage is TRBJ1-5; no definite D call. V shed 3 bases and J shed 2 bases, with 14 bases lying between them. The CDR3 spans 16 residues. Germline assignment: CDR1 MDHEN and CDR2 SYDVKM. The CDR3 sequence: CASSLFPGDRNQPQHF. The CDR3, as DNA: TGTGCCAGCAGTTTGTTCCCGGGTGATCGCAATCAGCCCCAGCATTTT.

This sequence joins TRBV5-4 and TRBJ1-4; D unclear. The CDR3 loop spans 13 amino acids. Germline assignment: CDR1 SGHNT and CDR2 YYREEE (reference sequence). V was shortened by 3 bases and J by 4 bases, with 7 bases between the two germline ends. This chain's CDR3 is CASSSSFNEKLFF. The CDR3 DNA is TGTGCCAGCAGCTCCTCATTTAATGAAAAACTGTTTTTT.

This clone was seen a few times. The chain is built from TRBV1 and TRBJ2-7; the table's TRBD1 call for D was not verified on the DNA. TRBV1 has pseudogene status. This CDR3 is 16 amino acids long. The CDR3 sequence is CTSSQIWTGREYEQYF. CDR3 sequence (DNA): TGCACCAGCAGCCAGATTTGGACAGGGAGGGAGTACGAGCAGTACTTC.

This chain links TRBV6-6 with TRBJ2-3; TRBD2 agrees at 7 bases. The CDR3 runs 15 residues. With V trimmed by 2 bases and J by 4 bases, 6 bases remained unmatched. Per the germline V gene, CDR1 is MNHNY and CDR2 is SVGAGI (reference sequence). DNA of the CDR3: TGTGCCAGCAGTTACGTGGTGGGGAGGGCAGATACGCAGTATTTT. This encodes CASSYVVGRADTQYF.

The gene calls are TRBV28 and TRBJ2-7; 8 bases align to TRBD1. The V gene end was trimmed by 6 bases and the J gene end by 1 base; junction bases not matched to a gene: 5. Germline V CDR1 and CDR2: MDHEN, SYDVKM. This CDR3 is built from 14 residues. The CDR3 here is CASRTGQGSYEQYF. CDR3 nucleotides: TGTGCCAGCAGAACCGGACAGGGATCCTACGAGCAGTACTTC.

The rearrangement joins TRBV2 to TRBJ2-7; D is uncertain. The V gene's germline CDR1 is SNHLY and CDR2 FYNNEI. Trimming cost V 3 bases and J 8 bases, with 8 bases left between them. The CDR3 is made up of 11 amino acids. CDR3 amino acids: CASSDDAQQYF. DNA for the CDR3: TGTGCCAGCAGTGATGATGCACAGCAGTACTTC. The entire variable domain, with the rest obtained from reference TRBV2 and TRBJ2-7, is as follows: EPEVTQTPSHQVTQMGQEVILRCVPISNHLYFYWYRQILGQKVEFLVSFYNNEISEKSEIFDDQFSVERPDGSNFTLKIRSTKLEDSAMYFCASSDDAQQYFGPGTRLTVT.

V gene TRBV19 combines with J gene TRBJ1-2; 7 nucleotides align to TRBD1. Looked up from germline, CDR1 is LNHDA and CDR2 is SQIVND (reference sequence). V lost 6 bases to trimming and J lost 7 bases; unmatched junction nucleotides: 11. CDR3 size: 14 residues. The CDR3 protein is CASSKKQGTGGYTF. CDR3 in DNA: TGTGCCAGTAGCAAAAAACAGGGGACGGGTGGCTACACCTTC.

J is TRBJ2-7 and V is TRBV16; D is undetermined. Germline CDR1 and CDR2: KGHSY and FQNENV. This CDR3 contains 13 residues. With 2 bases removed from V and 3 bases from J, the gap between germline ends came to 8 bases. CDR3 nucleotides: TGTGCCAGCAGCCAAGACTGGCGCTACGAGCAGTACTTC. It encodes CASSQDWRYEQYF. Full variable domain (missing parts from reference TRBV16 and TRBJ2-7): GEEVAQTPKHLVRGEGQKAKLYCAPIKGHSYVFWYQQVLKNEFKFLISFQNENVFDETGMPKERFSAKCLPNSPCSLEIQATKLEDSAVYFCASSQDWRYEQYFGPGTRLTVT.

This rearrangement joins TRBV7-2 to TRBJ2-3; D uncertain. The CDR3 has 15 residues. V shed 4 bases and J shed 0 bases, with 11 bases lying between them. Germline values: CDR1 SGHTA, CDR2 FQGNSA. The CDR3 region has the DNA TGTGCCAGCAGCTCGCGCCGGGTTAGCACAGATACGCAGTATTTT. Residues: CASSSRRVSTDTQYF. The variable domain in full, with the rest retrieved from reference TRBV7-2 and TRBJ2-3, is GAGVSQSPSNKVTEKGKDVELRCDPISGHTALYWYRQSLGQGLEFLIYFQGNSAPDKSGLPSDRFSAERTGGSVSTLTIQRTQQEDSAVYLCASSSRRVSTDTQYFGPGTRLTVL.

This chain links TRBV30 with TRBJ2-1, with 11 bases fitting TRBD2. The CDR3 is 19 amino acids. Germline assignment: CDR1 GTSNPN and CDR2 SVGIG (reference sequence). The junction had 17 bases not matched to a gene; V was cut back by 7 bases and J by 0 bases. This chain's CDR3 is CAFLTRGTSGASSYNEQFF. DNA for the CDR3: TGTGCCTTCCTAACTAGGGGGACTAGCGGAGCTAGCTCCTACAATGAGCAGTTCTTC. Supplemented by reference TRBV30 and TRBJ2-1, the full variable domain reads SQTIHQWPATLVQPVGSPLSLECTVEGTSNPNLYWYRQAAGRGLQLLFYSVGIGQISSEVPQNLSASRPQDRQFILSSKKLLLSDSGFYLCAFLTRGTSGASSYNEQFFGPGTRLTVL.

The chain is built from TRBV7-6 and TRBJ2-7; weak D call: TRBD1 (6 bases). Germline V gene sequence: CDR1 SGHVS, CDR2 FNYEAQ. This CDR3 is built from 13 residues. V was shortened by 5 bases and J by 3 bases, with 11 bases between the two germline ends. The CDR3 sequence: CASSPVGGYEQYF. The CDR3, as DNA: TGTGCCAGCAGCCCAGTAGGGGGCTACGAGCAGTACTTC.

The chain links TRBV2 to TRBJ2-5; 7 bases match TRBD1. Losses at the gene ends were 9 bases for V and 11 bases for J; bases not matched to a gene: 9. The CDR3 runs to 11 residues. Germline loops: CDR1 SNHLY, CDR2 FYNNEI. The CDR3 DNA reads as TGTGCCAGTACGGTAGGGGGCGGACAGTACTTC. Translation gives CASTVGGGQYF.

The chain uses TRBV2 and TRBJ2-7; D is perhaps TRBD1 (8 bases). V was shortened by 10 bases and J by 0 bases, with 13 bases between the two germline ends. Per germline, CDR1 SNHLY and CDR2 FYNNEI. The CDR3 is 13 amino acids. The CDR3 here is CAINRGGSYEQYF. In DNA, the CDR3 is TGTGCCATTAACAGGGGGGGCTCCTACGAGCAGTACTTC.

CDR3 sequence reads: CASSLYRPGGEQYF. CDR3 bases: TGTGCCAGCAGTTTGTACCGTCCGGGCGGCGAGCAGTACTTC. This chain connects TRBV27 to TRBJ2-7; D call uncertain. Germline CDR1 and CDR2: MNHEY and SMNVEV (reference sequence). This CDR3 has 14 amino acids. V lost 3 bases and J lost 6, with 15 bases in between.

The CDR3 DNA sequence: TGTGCCAGCAGCTTAGGTCCGGACAGGGTTTTGGACGGGGAGCTGTTTTTT. Translation: CASSLGPDRVLDGELFF. V usage is TRBV11-3 and J usage is TRBJ2-2; the match to TRBD1 covers 8 bases. The ends lost 1 base at V and 7 bases at J; junction bases unmatched: 11. Germline values: CDR1 SGHNT, CDR2 YENEEA. CDR3 length: 17 amino acids.

The chain couples TRBV5-8 to TRBJ1-1; D is uncertain. V was clipped by 5 bases and J by 1 base, with 18 bases between them. Germline V gene data show CDR1 as SGHTS and CDR2 as YDEGEE. This CDR3 comprises 16 residues. The CDR3 DNA is TGTGCCAGCAGTTTCCGCTTCTCCCCCTCGAACACTGAAGCTTTCTTT. Protein sequence: CASSFRFSPSNTEAFF. Variable domain in full (rest from reference TRBV5-8 and TRBJ1-1): EAGVTQSPTHLIKTRGQQATLRCSPISGHTSVYWYQQALGLGLQFLLWYDEGEERNRGNFPPRFSGRQFPNYSSELNVNALELEDSALYLCASSFRFSPSNTEAFFGQGTRLTVV.

This clone was found a few times. The chain couples TRBV7-9 to TRBJ2-7, with a weak D call TRBD2 (5 bases). Germline lookup yields CDR1 SEHNR and CDR2 FQNEAQ (reference sequence). The CDR3 has 13 residues. V lost 11 bases to trimming and J lost 0 bases, with 14 bases between them. CDR3 loop: CAGGISSSYEQYF. In DNA form, the CDR3 reads TGTGCCGGAGGCATTTCCAGCTCCTACGAGCAGTACTTC.

The chain recombines TRBV9 with TRBJ2-7; 11 bases agree with TRBD2. With 1 base clipped from V and 0 bases from J, the junction kept 3 bases outside the gene matches. Germline V gene sequence: CDR1 SGDLS, CDR2 YYNGEE. The CDR3 covers 16 residues. CDR3: CASSVKGTSGSYEQYF. CDR3 DNA sequence: TGTGCCAGCAGCGTAAAGGGGACTAGCGGCTCCTACGAGCAGTACTTC.

Notes on this clone: This clone may be a read error of a much larger clone one base away. V usage is TRBV7-2 and J usage is TRBJ1-1; 8 bases are shared with TRBD1. The J segment lost 6 bases and the V segment lost 5 bases, leaving 5 bases of the junction unmatched. The CDR3 spans 13 residues. Germline CDR1 SGHTA, CDR2 FQGNSA. CDR3: CASSTDRVAEAFF. As DNA, the CDR3 is TGTGCCAGCAGCACGGACAGGGTGGCTGAAGCTTTCTTT.

V and J are TRBV9 and TRBJ2-4; no reliable D call. The CDR3 is 15 residues long. In germline, CDR1 is SGDLS, CDR2 YYNGEE. With 0 bases removed from V and 6 bases from J, the gap between germline ends came to 13 bases. The CDR3 sequence is CASSVGQTSGNIQYF. In nucleotides, the CDR3 is TGTGCCAGCAGCGTAGGCCAGACCTCTGGAAACATTCAGTACTTC.

V usage is TRBV6-1 and J usage is TRBJ2-1, with a tentative D call TRBD1 (7 bases). The CDR3 runs to 15 residues. Germline V CDR1 and CDR2: MNHNS, SASEGT. V lost 6 bases and J 5 bases, leaving 17 bases between the germline ends. In DNA, the CDR3 is TGTGCCAGCAGCAAGGGGGGACAGCTCAACAATGAGCAGTTCTTC. It yields the protein CASSKGGQLNNEQFF.

This chain uses TRBV28 with TRBJ2-1; D possibly uses TRBD1 or TRBD2 (6 bases each). The germline V gene encodes CDR1 MDHEN and CDR2 SYDVKM. The CDR3 runs to 16 residues. V was pared by 7 bases and J by 4 bases, with 20 bases between. CDR3 residues: CASTTQGPRGYNEQFF. As DNA, the CDR3 is TGTGCCAGCACAACGCAGGGGCCCCGGGGGTACAATGAGCAGTTCTTC. Full variable domain (missing parts from reference TRBV28 and TRBJ2-1): DVKVTQSSRYLVKRTGEKVFLECVQDMDHENMFWYRQDPGLGLRLIYFSYDVKMKEKGDIPEGYSVSREKKERFSLILESASTNQTSMYLCASTTQGPRGYNEQFFGPGTRLTVL.

As for this clone: The sample has other DNA sequences that encode this CDR3 too. V gene TRBV7-3 combines with J gene TRBJ2-3; the D is unclear. V dropped 5 bases and J dropped 0 bases, with 6 bases sitting between them. CDR1 is SGHTA, CDR2 FQGTGA, per germline. The length of the CDR3 is 13 residues. The DNA for the CDR3 is TGTGCCAGCAGCCCCCTGAGCACAGATACGCAGTATTTT. Encoded protein: CASSPLSTDTQYF. The full variable domain, rest sourced from reference TRBV7-3 and TRBJ2-3, is GAGVSQTPSNKVTEKGKYVELRCDPISGHTALYWYRQSLGQGPEFLIYFQGTGAADDSGLPNDRFFAVRPEGSVSTLKIQRTERGDSAVYLCASSPLSTDTQYFGPGTRLTVL.

The rearrangement uses TRBV7-9 and TRBJ2-1, with D possibly being TRBD2 (6 bases). The germline V gene encodes CDR1 SEHNR and CDR2 FQNEAQ (reference sequence). The CDR3 has 16 amino acids. V shed 5 bases and J shed 7 bases, with 21 bases lying between them. CDR3 coding DNA: TGTGCCAGCAGCACGGAGGGGCTCTGGGGAAAAAATGAGCAGTTCTTC. Translated, it gives CASSTEGLWGKNEQFF.

The CDR3 region has the DNA TGTGCCAGCAGCTTGGACGGGAGTTTCTACAATGAGCAGTTCTTC. Translated, it gives CASSLDGSFYNEQFF. This chain uses TRBV5-5 with TRBJ2-1, with a possible D match to TRBD2 (6 bases). The CDR3 covers 15 residues. CDR1 is SGHKS, CDR2 YYEKEE, per germline (reference sequence). V was cut by 0 bases and J by 3 bases, with 10 bases left in between.

This chain uses TRBV13 with TRBJ1-1; no firm D call. The CDR3 spans 13 residues. Germline V CDR1 and CDR2: PRHDT, FYEKMQ (reference sequence). The V and J ends lost 3 bases and 4 bases respectively, with 9 bases between them. The CDR3 spells CASSFIPATEAFF. The CDR3 nucleotides read TGTGCCAGCAGCTTTATCCCTGCCACTGAAGCTTTCTTT.

The rearrangement links TRBV27 to TRBJ1-5, with D unresolved. There are 14 residues in the CDR3. The germline gives CDR1 MNHEY, CDR2 SMNVEV (reference sequence). V shed 4 bases and J shed 3 bases, with 10 bases lying between them. The CDR3 is CASSSPYSNQPQHF. In DNA, the CDR3 is TGTGCCAGCAGTTCTCCCTACTCCAATCAGCCCCAGCATTTT.

The V gene is TRBV7-3, the J gene TRBJ2-2; TRBD1 matches at 8 bases. Germline loops: CDR1 SGHTA, CDR2 FQGTGA. The CDR3 is made up of 17 amino acids. Trimming at V came to 5 bases and at J to 6 bases, leaving 14 bases not matched to a gene. CDR3 protein: CASSPEGFRGHPGELFF. The CDR3 DNA is TGTGCCAGCAGCCCAGAAGGCTTCAGGGGGCATCCCGGGGAGCTGTTTTTT. Supplemented by reference TRBV7-3 and TRBJ2-2, the full variable domain reads GAGVSQTPSNKVTEKGKYVELRCDPISGHTALYWYRQSLGQGPEFLIYFQGTGAADDSGLPNDRFFAVRPEGSVSTLKIQRTERGDSAVYLCASSPEGFRGHPGELFFGEGSRLTVL.

The chain recombines TRBV13 with TRBJ2-2; D unresolved. The CDR3 is 14 residues long. The ends were cut back, 5 bases at V and 0 bases at J, with 7 bases in the middle. Germline V gives CDR1 PRHDT, CDR2 FYEKMQ (reference sequence). The CDR3 bases are TGTGCCAGCAGCCCGAGGACGAACACCGGGGAGCTGTTTTTT. As protein: CASSPRTNTGELFF.

The rearrangement uses TRBV14 and TRBJ2-7; D gene ambiguous. Germline V gives CDR1 SGHDN, CDR2 FVKESK. The CDR3 extends over 12 amino acids. Trimming removed 4 bases at V and 6 bases at J, with 10 bases between. The CDR3 region has the DNA TGTGCCAGCAGCCCCGGCTGGGTCGAGCAGTACTTC. This codes for CASSPGWVEQYF. The whole variable domain, filled in from reference TRBV14 and TRBJ2-7, reads EAGVTQFPSHSVIEKGQTVTLRCDPISGHDNLYWYRRVMGKEIKFLLHFVKESKQDESGMPNNRFLAERTGGTYSTLKVQPAELEDSGVYFCASSPGWVEQYFGPGTRLTVT.

The rearrangement joins TRBV14 to TRBJ2-7; D remains ambiguous. This CDR3 spans 12 amino acids. Trimming removed 3 bases from V and 6 bases from J, with 9 bases in between. Germline-derived CDR1 and CDR2 are SGHDN and FVKESK. The CDR3 reads CASSHSLSEQYF. In DNA, the CDR3 is TGTGCCAGCAGCCACAGTTTATCCGAGCAGTACTTC.